This TCR beta chain was sequenced during a study of blood T cell repertoires in COVID-19. Across the whole study: Italy, Spain and the United States were the sources of the convalescent and acute COVID-19 samples. The analysed material was cDNA or gDNA that came from T cells, B-cell-depleted T cells, or PBMCs.

In the study's own analysis: Reference gene primer amplification in the assay estimated nucleated cell counts. Produced via immunoSEQ multiplex PCR; TCRdb's table is partial and in-frame only. V, J and clone size are those of that table, while D and trimming were read from the DNA. The table has fewer than 35,000 clones, approximately 90% seen once. The CDR3 consists of 16 residues. Germline V lookup: CDR1 SEHNR, CDR2 FQNEAQ (reference sequence). V was pared by 1 base and J by 1 base, with 13 bases between. This TCR came from a man aged 45-65 years with active or convalescent COVID-19. The genes are TRBV7-9 and TRBJ2-5; D call uncertain. The sequencing input was peripheral blood. CDR3 nucleotides: TGTGCCAGCAGCTTAGATCTCGCGCGGAGCCAAGAGACCCAGTACTTC. Protein product: CASSLDLARSQETQYF.